This TCR beta chain was sequenced for a study of technical replicates of blood from a handful of donors. V was shortened by 7 bases and J by 6 bases, with 13 bases between the two germline ends. Per the germline V gene, CDR1 is SGHNT and CDR2 is YENEEA. The CDR3 runs to 13 residues. Data came from immunoSEQ multiplex PCR; TCRdb stores just in-frame clones and leaves some out. The sample records around 65,000 clones, 80% to 90% being singletons. The receptor was isolated from a human donor in good health. Some clones in this sample may be carry-over from other donors' samples. Sequenced sample: PBMCs. The chain has TRBV11-3 and TRBJ2-1; perhaps TRBD2 as D (6 bases). The CDR3 region is CASKGEEANEQFF. The CDR3 region has the DNA TGTGCCAGCAAAGGGGAGGAGGCCAATGAGCAGTTCTTC.